This T cell receptor beta chain came from a study of T cells in Graves' hyperthyroidism and ophthalmopathy. Study results and caveats: Among clonotypes expanded in thyroid above 0.001, most were also found in blood. Ophthalmopathy was distinguished from stable hyperthyroidism by 13 V-J signatures.

Details on this clonotype: Its specificity is unknown. One end of the junction varies from germline; a read error may be responsible.

In making diagnoses, clinical symptoms, serum thyroxine and TRAb, thyroid ultrasound and orbital computed tomography were all used. The CDR3 is made up of 15 amino acids. The V gene's germline CDR1 is SGHDT and CDR2 YYEEEE. There were TCR beta CDR3 regions amplified from RNA transcripts. The HTBI primer set was used in a first-round RT-PCR of the TCR CDR3. From the multiplex PCR reads, TCRdb called clonotypes with MiXCR, one entry per CDR3 protein. The sample has more than 500,000 distinct CDR3 sequences, about 45% seen once. This TCR came from an adult woman with Graves' disease, either hyperthyroidism or ophthalmopathy (not recorded which). V usage is TRBV5-6 and J usage is TRBJ1-1, with a tentative D call TRBD1 (6 bases). Sample: peripheral blood or thyroid tissue (not recorded which). The CDR3 region is CASNLGGAGNTEAFF. The CDR3 DNA sequence: TGTGCCAGCAACTTGGGGGGGGCGGGGAACACTGAAGCTTTCTTT.